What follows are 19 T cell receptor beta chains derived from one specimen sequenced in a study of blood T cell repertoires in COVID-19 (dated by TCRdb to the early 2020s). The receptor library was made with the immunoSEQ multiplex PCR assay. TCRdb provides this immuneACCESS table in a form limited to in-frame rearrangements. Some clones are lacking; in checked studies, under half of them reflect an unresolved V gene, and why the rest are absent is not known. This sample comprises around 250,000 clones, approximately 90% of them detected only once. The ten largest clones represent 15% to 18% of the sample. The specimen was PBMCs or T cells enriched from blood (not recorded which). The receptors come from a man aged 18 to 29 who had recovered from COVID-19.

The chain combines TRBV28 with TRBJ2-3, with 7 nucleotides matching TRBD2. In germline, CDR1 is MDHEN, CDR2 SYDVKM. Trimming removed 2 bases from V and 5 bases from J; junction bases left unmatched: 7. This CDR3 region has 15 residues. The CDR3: CASSLSGILGDTQYF. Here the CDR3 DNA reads TGTGCCAGCAGTTTAAGCGGGATCCTCGGAGATACGCAGTATTTT.

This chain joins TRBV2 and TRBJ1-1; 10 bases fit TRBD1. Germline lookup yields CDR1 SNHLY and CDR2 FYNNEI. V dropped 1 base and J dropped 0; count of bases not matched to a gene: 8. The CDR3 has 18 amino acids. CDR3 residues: CASSEGRRQGALNTEAFF. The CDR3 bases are TGTGCCAGCAGTGAAGGCCGCCGACAGGGGGCTTTGAACACTGAAGCTTTCTTT.

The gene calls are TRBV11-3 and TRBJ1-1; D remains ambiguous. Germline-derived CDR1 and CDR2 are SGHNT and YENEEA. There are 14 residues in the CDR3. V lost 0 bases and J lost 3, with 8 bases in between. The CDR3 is CASSLDLAYTEAFF. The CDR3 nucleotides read TGTGCCAGCAGCTTAGATCTTGCGTACACTGAAGCTTTCTTT.

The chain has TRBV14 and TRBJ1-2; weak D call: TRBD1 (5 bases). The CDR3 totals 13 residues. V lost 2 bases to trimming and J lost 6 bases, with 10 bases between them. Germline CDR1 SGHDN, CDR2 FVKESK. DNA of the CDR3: TGTGCCAGCAGCCAACGGGGGAAGAATGGCTACACCTTC. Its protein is CASSQRGKNGYTF.

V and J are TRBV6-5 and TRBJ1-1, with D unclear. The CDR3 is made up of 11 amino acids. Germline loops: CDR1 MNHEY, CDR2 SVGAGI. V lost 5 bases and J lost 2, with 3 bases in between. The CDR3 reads CASSPNTEAFF. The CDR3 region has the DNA TGTGCCAGCAGTCCAAACACTGAAGCTTTCTTT.

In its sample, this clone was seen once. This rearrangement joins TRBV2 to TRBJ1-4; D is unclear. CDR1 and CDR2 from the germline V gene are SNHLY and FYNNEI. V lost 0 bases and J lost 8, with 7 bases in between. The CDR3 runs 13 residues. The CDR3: CASSEARSEKLFF. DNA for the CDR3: TGTGCCAGCAGTGAAGCGCGGTCGGAAAAACTGTTTTTT.

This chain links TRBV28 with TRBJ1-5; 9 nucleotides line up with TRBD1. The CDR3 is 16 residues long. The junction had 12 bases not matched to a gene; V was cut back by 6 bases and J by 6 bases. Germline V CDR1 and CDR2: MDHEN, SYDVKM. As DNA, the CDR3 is TGTGCCAGCAGCCTCCGGACAGGGGCGCAGGGTCAGCCCCAGCATTTT. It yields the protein CASSLRTGAQGQPQHF.

DNA of the CDR3: TGTGCCATCAGTGACCTCCCCGGCACAGGGGAAAACACTGAAGCTTTCTTT. This gives the protein CAISDLPGTGENTEAFF. The chain has TRBV10-3 and TRBJ1-1; 7 bases are a match to TRBD1. Germline V gene sequence: CDR1 ENHRY, CDR2 SYGVKD. The CDR3 extends over 17 amino acids. The V segment lost 3 bases and the J segment 2 bases; nucleotides outside the gene matches: 12.

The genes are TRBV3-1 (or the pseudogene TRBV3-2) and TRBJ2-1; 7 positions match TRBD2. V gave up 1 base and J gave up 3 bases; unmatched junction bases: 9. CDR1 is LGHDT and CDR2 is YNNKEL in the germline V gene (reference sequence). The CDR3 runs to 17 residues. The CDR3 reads CASSQGNPSGNYNEQFF. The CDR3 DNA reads TGTGCCAGCAGCCAAGGAAACCCTAGCGGCAACTACAATGAGCAGTTCTTC.

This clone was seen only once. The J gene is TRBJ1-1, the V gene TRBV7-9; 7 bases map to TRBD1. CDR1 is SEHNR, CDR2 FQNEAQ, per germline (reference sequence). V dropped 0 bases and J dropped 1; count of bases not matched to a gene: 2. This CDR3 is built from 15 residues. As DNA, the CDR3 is TGTGCCAGCAGCTTAGCCGCAGGGGGGAACACTGAAGCTTTCTTT. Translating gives CASSLAAGGNTEAFF. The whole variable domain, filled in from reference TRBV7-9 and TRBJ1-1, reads DTGVSQNPRHKITKRGQNVTFRCDPISEHNRLYWYRQTLGQGPEFLTYFQNEAQLEKSRLLSDRFSAERPKGSFSTLEIQRTEQGDSAMYLCASSLAAGGNTEAFFGQGTRLTVV.

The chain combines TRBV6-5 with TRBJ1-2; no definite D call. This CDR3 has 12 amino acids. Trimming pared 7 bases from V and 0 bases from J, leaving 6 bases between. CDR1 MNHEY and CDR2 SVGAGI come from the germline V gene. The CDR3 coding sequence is TGTGCCAGCATTGGAGCTAACTATGGCTACACCTTC. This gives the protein CASIGANYGYTF.

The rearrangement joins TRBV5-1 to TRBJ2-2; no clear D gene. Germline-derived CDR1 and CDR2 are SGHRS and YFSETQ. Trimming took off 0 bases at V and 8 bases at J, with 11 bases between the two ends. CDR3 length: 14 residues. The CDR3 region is CASSLDSTSGELFF. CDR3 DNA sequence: TGCGCCAGCAGCTTGGACAGTACCTCGGGGGAGCTGTTTTTT. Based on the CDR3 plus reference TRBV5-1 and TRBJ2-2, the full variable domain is KAGVTQTPRYLIKTRGQQVTLSCSPISGHRSVSWYQQTPGQGLQFLFEYFSETQRNKGNFPGRFSGRQFSNSRSEMNVSTLELGDSALYLCASSLDSTSGELFFGEGSRLTVL.

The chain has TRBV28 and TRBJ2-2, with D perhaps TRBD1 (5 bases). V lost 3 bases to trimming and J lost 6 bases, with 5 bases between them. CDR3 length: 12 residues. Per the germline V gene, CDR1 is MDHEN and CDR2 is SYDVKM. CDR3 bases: TGTGCCAGCAGTTTGGGGCCCGGGGAGCTGTTTTTT. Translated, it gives CASSLGPGELFF. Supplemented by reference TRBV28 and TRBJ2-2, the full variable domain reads DVKVTQSSRYLVKRTGEKVFLECVQDMDHENMFWYRQDPGLGLRLIYFSYDVKMKEKGDIPEGYSVSREKKERFSLILESASTNQTSMYLCASSLGPGELFFGEGSRLTVL.

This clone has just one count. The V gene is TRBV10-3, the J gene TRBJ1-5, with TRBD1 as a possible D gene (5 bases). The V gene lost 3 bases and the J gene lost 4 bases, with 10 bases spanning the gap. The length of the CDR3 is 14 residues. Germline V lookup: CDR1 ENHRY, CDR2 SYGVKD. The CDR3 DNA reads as TGTGCCATCAGTGACAGGGCAAATAATCAGCCCCAGCATTTT. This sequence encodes CAISDRANNQPQHF.

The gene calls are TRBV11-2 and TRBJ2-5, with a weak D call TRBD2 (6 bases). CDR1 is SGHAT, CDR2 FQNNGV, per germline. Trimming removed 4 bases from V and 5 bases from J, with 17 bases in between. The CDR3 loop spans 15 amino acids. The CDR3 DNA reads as TGTGCCAGCAGCTCCCGGGGGACGGCCACGGAGACCCAGTACTTC. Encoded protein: CASSSRGTATETQYF.

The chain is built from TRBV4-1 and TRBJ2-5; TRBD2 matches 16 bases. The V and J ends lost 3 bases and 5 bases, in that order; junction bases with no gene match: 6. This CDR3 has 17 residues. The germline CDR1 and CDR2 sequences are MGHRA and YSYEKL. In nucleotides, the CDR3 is TGCGCCAGCAGCCAGATGGGGACTAGCGGGGGGGAGGAGACCCAGTACTTC. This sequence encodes CASSQMGTSGGEETQYF.

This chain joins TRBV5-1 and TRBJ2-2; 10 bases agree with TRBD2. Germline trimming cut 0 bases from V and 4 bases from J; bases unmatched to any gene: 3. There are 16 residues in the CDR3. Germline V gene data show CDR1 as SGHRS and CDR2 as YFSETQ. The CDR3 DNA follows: TGCGCCAGCAGCTTGGCGGCTAGCGGGAGCACCGGGGAGCTGTTTTTT. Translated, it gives CASSLAASGSTGELFF.

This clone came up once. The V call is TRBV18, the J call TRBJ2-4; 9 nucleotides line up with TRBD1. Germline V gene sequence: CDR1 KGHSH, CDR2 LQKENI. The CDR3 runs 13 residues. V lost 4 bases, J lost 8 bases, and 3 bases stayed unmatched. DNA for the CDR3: TGTGCCAGCTCACGGGACAGGGTGGACATTCAGTACTTC. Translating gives CASSRDRVDIQYF.

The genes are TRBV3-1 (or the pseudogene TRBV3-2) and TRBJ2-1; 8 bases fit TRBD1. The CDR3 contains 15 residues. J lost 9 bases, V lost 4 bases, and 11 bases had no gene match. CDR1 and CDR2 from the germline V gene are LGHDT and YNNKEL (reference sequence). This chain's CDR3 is CASSPRRTGSPEQFF. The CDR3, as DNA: TGTGCCAGCAGCCCGAGGAGGACAGGGTCTCCTGAGCAGTTCTTC.